These 21 T cell receptor beta chains were sequenced from one sample in a study of T cell changes during pregnancy in multiple sclerosis. Clones were sequenced by immunoSEQ multiplex PCR, and TCRdb holds only the in-frame ones, with some missing. In the table there are about 100,000 clones, around 92% of which are singletons. The specimen was peripheral blood, collected after pregnancy. All receptors come from a female donor with multiple sclerosis, enrolled in a pregnancy study.

The chain links TRBV19 to TRBJ2-1, with 9 bases that match TRBD2. The V and J ends lost 2 bases and 7 bases, in that order; junction bases with no gene match: 6. CDR1 is LNHDA and CDR2 is SQIVND in the germline V gene (reference sequence). The CDR3 consists of 15 residues. The CDR3 is CASSIFAGGPNEQFF. The CDR3 DNA sequence: TGTGCCAGTAGTATATTTGCGGGAGGGCCTAATGAGCAGTTCTTC.

CDR3 sequence reads: CASSLGTGDNQPQHF. CDR3 coding DNA: TGTGCCAGCAGCCTCGGGACAGGGGACAATCAGCCCCAGCATTTT. The chain is built from TRBV11-2 and TRBJ1-5; 10 positions match TRBD1. Germline CDR1 is SGHAT and CDR2 is FQNNGV. The CDR3 sequence is 15 residues long. V lost 5 bases and J lost 3; bases outside the gene matches: 4.

This rearrangement joins TRBV5-4 to TRBJ2-7, with D hard to call. V was cut by 4 bases and J by 1 base, with 18 bases left in between. The CDR3 extends over 16 amino acids. CDR1 SGHNT and CDR2 YYREEE come from the germline V gene (reference sequence). The DNA of the CDR3 is TGTGCCAGCAGCGAACGTCAGGTACTTGGATCCTACGAGCAGTACTTC. Translation gives CASSERQVLGSYEQYF.

A single count supports this clone. V and J are TRBV29-1 and TRBJ2-2; 10 bases agree with TRBD1. The CDR3 is made up of 13 amino acids. The germline V gene encodes CDR1 SQVTM and CDR2 ANQGSEA. V was clipped by 8 bases and J by 7 bases; unmatched bases: 7. The CDR3 reads CSSGTGEDGELFF. The CDR3 DNA is TGCAGCTCCGGGACAGGGGAGGACGGGGAGCTGTTTTTT.

V and J are TRBV5-8 and TRBJ2-1; D possibly corresponds to TRBD2 (5 bases). Deletions cut 2 bases from V and 10 bases from J, with 10 bases between. There are 12 residues in the CDR3. Germline V CDR1 and CDR2: SGHTS, YDEGEE. CDR3 amino acids: CASSFEGGEQFF. DNA for the CDR3: TGTGCCAGCAGCTTTGAGGGTGGAGAGCAGTTCTTC. The complete variable domain, with remaining parts taken from reference TRBV5-8 and TRBJ2-1, reads EAGVTQSPTHLIKTRGQQATLRCSPISGHTSVYWYQQALGLGLQFLLWYDEGEERNRGNFPPRFSGRQFPNYSSELNVNALELEDSALYLCASSFEGGEQFFGPGTRLTVL.

The chain combines TRBV5-1 with TRBJ2-2; a possible D gene is TRBD2 (5 bases). There are 15 residues in the CDR3. Per the germline V gene, CDR1 is SGHRS and CDR2 is YFSETQ. V dropped 0 bases and J dropped 5 bases, with 11 bases sitting between them. CDR3 protein: CASSLDSPGTGELFF. The DNA for the CDR3 is TGCGCCAGCAGCTTGGACAGCCCGGGGACCGGGGAGCTGTTTTTT.

This clone has only a few counts. The genes are TRBV27 and TRBJ1-6; TRBD1 aligns across 9 bases. There are 14 residues in the CDR3. Per germline, CDR1 MNHEY and CDR2 SMNVEV (reference sequence). V was pared by 6 bases and J by 8 bases, with 5 bases of the junction left unmatched. CDR3 DNA: TGTGCCAGCAGGCCGGGACAGGGCGATTCACCCCTCCACTTT. The encoded protein is CASRPGQGDSPLHF.

The V call is TRBV19, the J call TRBJ2-1; no clear D gene. The CDR3 contains 15 residues. V was shortened by 9 bases and J by 0 bases, with 15 bases between the two germline ends. From germline, CDR1 is LNHDA and CDR2 SQIVND (reference sequence). The CDR3 bases are TGTGCCAGCAACTCCCCCCATCTCTCCTACAATGAGCAGTTCTTC. Residues: CASNSPHLSYNEQFF.

V gene TRBV7-2 combines with J gene TRBJ2-7, with a possible D match to TRBD1 (6 bases). The CDR3 sequence is 15 residues long. CDR1 SGHTA and CDR2 FQGNSA come from the germline V gene. V was pared by 1 base and J by 3 bases, with 13 bases between. The DNA of the CDR3 is TGTGCCAGCAGCTTAGGGGGGCTAGGGATCTACGAGCAGTACTTC. Residues: CASSLGGLGIYEQYF. Using reference TRBV7-2 and TRBJ2-7 for the parts outside the CDR3, the full variable domain is GAGVSQSPSNKVTEKGKDVELRCDPISGHTALYWYRQSLGQGLEFLIYFQGNSAPDKSGLPSDRFSAERTGGSVSTLTIQRTQQEDSAVYLCASSLGGLGIYEQYFGPGTRLTVT.

The rearrangement joins TRBV27 to TRBJ2-1; TRBD1 aligns across 11 bases. Trimming cost V 6 bases and J 6 bases; bases outside gene matches: 4. Germline lookup yields CDR1 MNHEY and CDR2 SMNVEV (reference sequence). The CDR3 is made up of 14 amino acids. This chain's CDR3 is CASSPGTGGNEQFF. CDR3 nucleotides: TGTGCCAGCAGCCCTGGGACAGGGGGCAATGAGCAGTTCTTC.

The chain recombines TRBV28 with TRBJ2-4; 12 bases are a match to TRBD1. Germline V lookup: CDR1 MDHEN, CDR2 SYDVKM. CDR3 size: 17 residues. The V and J ends lost 5 bases and 8 bases, in that order; junction bases with no gene match: 13. The CDR3 DNA is TGTGCCAGCAGTCAAGCGGCGGGACAGGGGGCGCAGGACATTCAGTACTTC. Protein: CASSQAAGQGAQDIQYF.

This rearrangement joins TRBV6-1 to TRBJ1-2; the D gene is possibly TRBD1 (5 bases). The CDR3 has 15 amino acids. Germline V gene lookup returns CDR1 MNHNS and CDR2 SASEGT. V was clipped by 2 bases and J by 3 bases, with 13 bases between them. The chain's CDR3 is CASSEPGRADYGYTF. The CDR3 DNA reads as TGTGCCAGCAGTGAACCGGGCAGGGCGGACTATGGCTACACCTTC.

This clone has at least ten counts. The chain has TRBV7-2 and TRBJ1-5; perhaps TRBD1 as D (6 bases). The CDR3 is 18 amino acids. V lost 5 bases and J 1 base, leaving 21 bases between the germline ends. The germline gives CDR1 SGHTA, CDR2 FQGNSA. The CDR3 DNA is TGTGCCAGCAGCCCTATGCGATTGGGGGCGGTGAGCAATCAGCCCCAGCATTTT. Amino acids: CASSPMRLGAVSNQPQHF.

A single count supports this clone. V and J are TRBV13 and TRBJ2-7; D possibly corresponds to TRBD1 (6 bases). The CDR3 sequence is 17 residues long. V was shortened by 4 bases and J by 0 bases, with 19 bases between the two germline ends. Per the germline V gene, CDR1 is PRHDT and CDR2 is FYEKMQ (reference sequence). CDR3 in amino acids: CASSSYNRVQSSYEQYF. The CDR3 nucleotides read TGTGCCAGCAGCTCGTACAACAGGGTGCAGAGCTCCTACGAGCAGTACTTC.

The V call is TRBV25-1, the J call TRBJ1-3; 9 positions agree with TRBD1. The length of the CDR3 is 16 residues. The trim removed 4 bases at V and 0 bases at J, leaving 4 bases unmatched. The germline V gene encodes CDR1 MGHDK and CDR2 SYGVNS. The CDR3 sequence: CASSVYRGLSGNTIYF. The CDR3 coding sequence is TGTGCCAGCAGTGTCTACAGGGGGCTCTCTGGAAACACCATATATTTT.

This clone was seen once. The CDR3 is CASSAGGFITNEQFF. The CDR3 DNA reads as TGCGCCAGCAGCGCAGGGGGTTTTATTACCAATGAGCAGTTCTTC. The chain joins TRBV5-1 to TRBJ2-1, with TRBD1 matching 7 bases. Germline V gene sequence: CDR1 SGHRS, CDR2 YFSETQ. J gave up 6 bases and V 4 bases, and 10 bases lay outside the gene matches. The CDR3 has 15 residues.

The chain's CDR3 is CASRFFADTQYF. The DNA for the CDR3 is TGCGCCAGCAGATTTTTCGCAGATACGCAGTATTTT. The V and J genes are TRBV5-1 and TRBJ2-3; unclear D gene. From germline, CDR1 is SGHRS and CDR2 YFSETQ. V was shortened by 5 bases and J by 4 bases, with 8 bases between the two germline ends. The CDR3 is made up of 12 amino acids.

The CDR3 sequence is CASSSTPDSYRNTEAFF. CDR3 bases: TGTGCCAGCAGCTCAACCCCGGACAGCTATAGGAACACTGAAGCTTTCTTT. This chain links TRBV7-9 with TRBJ1-1, with TRBD1 as a possible D gene (6 bases). The V end was cut by 4 bases, the J end by 1 base, with 19 bases between. This CDR3 region has 17 residues. Germline assignment: CDR1 SEHNR and CDR2 FQNEAQ (reference sequence).

The chain uses TRBV27 and TRBJ1-3; no clear D gene. CDR1 and CDR2 from the germline V gene are MNHEY and SMNVEV (reference sequence). Trimming took off 5 bases at V and 4 bases at J, with 9 bases between the two ends. The CDR3 totals 13 residues. CDR3 sequence: CASSVEQGNTIYF. As DNA, the CDR3 is TGTGCCAGCAGTGTCGAACAGGGAAACACCATATATTTT.

The chain combines TRBV12-5 with TRBJ1-2; 9 bases are a match to TRBD1. CDR3 length: 17 amino acids. Germline CDR1 LGHNT, CDR2 FRNRAP. Germline trimming cut 6 bases from V and 0 bases from J; bases unmatched to any gene: 11. The CDR3 DNA follows: TGTGCTAGTGGCAATCCGGGACAGGGACGGTCTAACTATGGCTACACCTTC. The encoded protein is CASGNPGQGRSNYGYTF. The full variable domain, completed using reference TRBV12-5 and TRBJ1-2, is DARVTQTPRHKVTEMGQEVTMRCQPILGHNTVFWYRQTMMQGLELLAYFRNRAPLDDSGMPKDRFSAEMPDATLATLKIQPSEPRDSAVYFCASGNPGQGRSNYGYTFGSGTRLTVV.

The V call is TRBV6-5, the J call TRBJ2-7, with TRBD1 matching over 7 bases. V gave up 5 bases and J gave up 2 bases; unmatched junction bases: 6. The CDR3 has 14 residues. Looked up from germline, CDR1 is MNHEY and CDR2 is SVGAGI. As DNA, the CDR3 is TGTGCCAGCAGTCACAAGGGGGCGGCCTACGAGCAGTACTTC. This encodes CASSHKGAAYEQYF.